A single T cell receptor (beta chain) is shown here with its context. Its antigen remains unidentified. Base qualities were left out, and no much larger clone turns up one base away. The entry originates in a study of control samples from healthy donors and cancer patients (dated by TCRdb to the early 2020s). Preparation of the library involved the immunoSEQ multiplex PCR assay. TCRdb stores this immuneACCESS table with in-frame sequences only. Part of the clones is absent; in the studies checked, under half of the shortfall reflects unresolved V genes, and no reason is known for the rest. The sample table records 100,000 to 150,000 clones; about 90% of these occur just once. Together, the top ten hold just under 3% of the sample. According to the germline V gene, CDR1 reads SGHRS and CDR2 reads YFSETQ. V is trimmed back by 4 bases and J by 4 bases, and the junction contains 7 bases that no gene match accounts for. The CDR3 holds 14 amino acids from the cysteine to the phenylalanine. Here the CDR3 DNA is all that survives: 42 bases in frame from base 1.

This sequence originates from a man in his fifties or sixties in good health. The specimen sequenced was blood. The rearrangement joined TRBV5-1 to TRBJ2-5; 7 central bases correspond to TRBD2. In nucleotide form, the sequence is TGCGCCAGCAGCCCCACACCGGGGGGAGAGACCCAGTACTTC. Translation gives CASSPTPGGETQYF.